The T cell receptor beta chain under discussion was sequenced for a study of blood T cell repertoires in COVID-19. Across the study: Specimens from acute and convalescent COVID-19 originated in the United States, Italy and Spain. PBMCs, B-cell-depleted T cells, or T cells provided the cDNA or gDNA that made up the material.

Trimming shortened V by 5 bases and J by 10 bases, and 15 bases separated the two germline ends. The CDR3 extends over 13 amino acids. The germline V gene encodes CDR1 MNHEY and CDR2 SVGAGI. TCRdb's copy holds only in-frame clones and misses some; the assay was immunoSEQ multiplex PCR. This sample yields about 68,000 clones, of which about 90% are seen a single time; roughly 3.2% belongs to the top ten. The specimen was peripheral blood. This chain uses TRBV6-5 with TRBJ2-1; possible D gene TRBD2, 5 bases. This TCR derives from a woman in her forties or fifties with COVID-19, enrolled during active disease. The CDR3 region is CASSLGVNGEQFF. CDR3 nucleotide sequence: TGTGCCAGCAGTCTCGGGGTCAACGGAGAGCAGTTCTTC.